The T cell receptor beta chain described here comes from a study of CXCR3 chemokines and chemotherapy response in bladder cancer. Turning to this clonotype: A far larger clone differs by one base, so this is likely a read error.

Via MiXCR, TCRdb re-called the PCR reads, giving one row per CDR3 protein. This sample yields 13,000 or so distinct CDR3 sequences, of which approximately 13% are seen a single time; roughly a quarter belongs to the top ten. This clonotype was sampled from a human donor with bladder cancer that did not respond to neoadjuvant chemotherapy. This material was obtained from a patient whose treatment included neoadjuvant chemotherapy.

The CDR3 sequence: CASSADSNYGYTF. In nucleotides, the CDR3 is TGTGCCAGCAGTGCGGACAGCAACTATGGCTACACCTTC. The chain has TRBV6-2 or TRBV6-3 and TRBJ1-2; weak D call: TRBD1 (6 bases). V lost 5 bases and J lost 2, with 9 bases in between. Germline-derived CDR1 and CDR2 are MNHEY and SVGEGT. The CDR3 is 13 residues long.